What follows are 28 T cell receptor beta chains derived from one specimen sequenced in a study of metastatic and nonmetastatic thyroid tumors. Among the patients, none had received any treatment before thyroid surgery. TCRdb re-called clones from the PCR reads using MiXCR. The sample gives tens of thousands of clones, about an eighth of which show up once; 20% to 25% is in the top ten. The specimen sequenced was blood. The receptor source for this set is a female donor with papillary thyroid cancer or a benign thyroid nodule (not recorded which). Some clones in this sample may be carry-over from other donors' samples.

This clone showed up many times. The gene calls are TRBV28 and TRBJ1-2; no definite D call. The V and J ends lost 3 bases and 2 bases respectively, with 25 bases between them. Germline loops: CDR1 MDHEN, CDR2 SYDVKM. The CDR3 runs 19 residues. The CDR3 coding sequence is TGTGCCAGCAGTTTTATTTCGTGGAGGTCCGGCGCGGGCAACTATGGCTACACCTTC. This translates into CASSFISWRSGAGNYGYTF.

This clone was recorded at least ten times. The chain links TRBV10-1 to TRBJ2-1, with 12 nucleotides matching TRBD2. The CDR3 extends over 14 amino acids. Germline V CDR1 and CDR2: WNHNN, SYGVQD (reference sequence). J was trimmed by 11 bases and V by 5 bases; bases with no gene match: 7. Written as DNA, the CDR3 is TGCGCCAGCAGTTTTAGACTAGCGGGAGATAAGCAGTTCTTC. Translation gives CASSFRLAGDKQFF.

This clone showed up many times. V gene TRBV19 combines with J gene TRBJ1-2; D uncertain. The CDR3 extends over 13 amino acids. Trimming removed 3 bases at V and 4 bases at J, with 9 bases between. From germline, CDR1 is LNHDA and CDR2 SQIVND (reference sequence). The CDR3 sequence is CASSMDGTYGYTF. CDR3 in DNA: TGTGCCAGTAGTATGGACGGAACCTATGGCTACACCTTC.

J is TRBJ2-1 and V is TRBV7-3; D not certain. CDR3 length equals 15 residues. Germline CDR1 is SGHTA and CDR2 is FQGTGA. V was shortened by 6 bases and J by 0 bases, with 12 bases between the two germline ends. The DNA of the CDR3 is TGTGCCAGCAGTCAAGACGCCTCCTCCTACAATGAGCAGTTCTTC. Translated, it gives CASSQDASSYNEQFF.

Concerning this clone itself: This sample includes further DNA sequences coding for the same CDR3. The chain employs TRBV18 and TRBJ1-5; D possibly corresponds to TRBD1 (5 bases). The CDR3 length is 13 residues. Between the trimmed V and J ends, which lost 1 base and 7 bases, there was a span of 8 bases. The germline V gene encodes CDR1 KGHSH and CDR2 LQKENI. The CDR3 DNA follows: TGTGCCAGCTCACCACTAGGGGACCAGCCCCAGCATTTT. Its protein is CASSPLGDQPQHF. The whole variable domain, filled in from reference TRBV18 and TRBJ1-5, reads NAGVMQNPRHLVRRRGQEARLRCSPMKGHSHVYWYRQLPEEGLKFMVYLQKENIIDESGMPKERFSAEFPKEGPSILRIQQVVRGDSAAYFCASSPLGDQPQHFGDGTRLSIL.

In its sample, this clone was seen many times. The chain has TRBV11-2 and TRBJ1-1, with D possibly matching TRBD1 (6 bases). Germline CDR1 is SGHAT and CDR2 is FQNNGV. V lost 3 bases and J lost 0, with 11 bases in between. CDR3 length equals 15 residues. This chain's CDR3 is CASSFPDRMNTEAFF. CDR3 in DNA: TGTGCCAGCAGCTTTCCGGACAGAATGAACACTGAAGCTTTCTTT. The entire variable domain, with the rest obtained from reference TRBV11-2 and TRBJ1-1, is as follows: EAGVAQSPRYKIIEKRQSVAFWCNPISGHATLYWYQQILGQGPKLLIQFQNNGVVDDSQLPKDRFSAERLKGVDSTLKIQPAKLEDSAVYLCASSFPDRMNTEAFFGQGTRLTVV.

This clone has ten or more counts. The chain recombines TRBV15 with TRBJ2-6; D not resolved. Germline CDR1 and CDR2: LNHNV and YYDKDF (reference sequence). Trimming removed 0 bases at V and 0 bases at J, with 6 bases between. The CDR3 has 16 residues. CDR3 DNA sequence: TGTGCCACCAGCAGAGATGTGGACTCTGGGGCCAACGTCCTGACTTTC. Amino acids: CATSRDVDSGANVLTF.

Many counts were recorded for this clone. V usage is TRBV5-4 and J usage is TRBJ1-6; D unclear. V lost 2 bases to trimming and J lost 8 bases, with 8 bases between them. CDR1 and CDR2 from the germline V gene are SGHNT and YYREEE (reference sequence). The CDR3 runs to 13 residues. CDR3 amino acids: CASSLFGDSPLHF. The CDR3 nucleotides read TGTGCCAGCAGCTTATTCGGTGATTCACCCCTCCACTTT.

This clone was observed a few times. The rearrangement joins TRBV6-1 to TRBJ1-2, with no clear D. Germline CDR1 MNHNS, CDR2 SASEGT. Deletions cut 7 bases from V and 5 bases from J, with 20 bases between. The CDR3 loop spans 15 amino acids. In nucleotides, the CDR3 is TGTGCCAGCACCCTAGCGGCCCTGGCGAATTATGGCTACACCTTC. Its protein product is CASTLAALANYGYTF.

In this sample, this clone turned up many times. The chain uses TRBV7-6 and TRBJ1-2; D unclear. V shed 3 bases and J shed 1 base, with 9 bases lying between them. Germline V gene sequence: CDR1 SGHVS, CDR2 FNYEAQ. This CDR3 has 14 residues. The CDR3 loop is CASSFPGFNYGYTF. The CDR3 nucleotides read TGTGCCAGCAGCTTCCCGGGTTTTAACTATGGCTACACCTTC.

This clone was recorded many times. The CDR3 sequence: CASSSGPKATYEQYF. The DNA for the CDR3 is TGTGCCAGCAGCTCCGGACCGAAAGCAACCTACGAGCAGTACTTC. This chain uses TRBV6-2 or TRBV6-3 with TRBJ2-7, with D unclear. The CDR3 runs 15 residues. V lost 6 bases, J lost 2 bases, and 17 bases lay in between. Per the germline V gene, CDR1 is MNHEY and CDR2 is SVGEGT.

This clone occurred many times. V and J are TRBV28 and TRBJ2-7; 11 nucleotides line up with TRBD2. The CDR3 runs 16 residues. Germline assignment: CDR1 MDHEN and CDR2 SYDVKM. The V and J ends lost 3 bases and 3 bases, in that order; junction bases with no gene match: 7. CDR3 protein: CASSFRLAGGDYEQYF. In DNA, the CDR3 is TGTGCCAGCAGTTTTCGGCTAGCGGGAGGCGACTACGAGCAGTACTTC.

The chain joins TRBV15 to TRBJ2-3; TRBD1 agrees at 8 bases. With V trimmed by 8 bases and J by 6 bases, 7 bases remained unmatched. This CDR3 is built from 13 residues. CDR1 and CDR2 from the germline V gene are LNHNV and YYDKDF (reference sequence). The CDR3 coding sequence is TGTGCCACCGCCCTGGACAGGGTTGATACGCAGTATTTT. This encodes CATALDRVDTQYF.

This clone appeared a few times. V is TRBV5-4 and J is TRBJ2-7; the D gene is possibly TRBD1 (6 bases). This CDR3 is built from 15 residues. The V end was cut by 7 bases, the J end by 3 bases, with 20 bases between. Germline V gene lookup returns CDR1 SGHNT and CDR2 YYREEE (reference sequence). CDR3 in DNA: TGTGCCAGCTCAGACCATGGCAGGGGAGTCTACGAGCAGTACTTC. This codes for CASSDHGRGVYEQYF.

This clone was observed at least ten times. The chain uses TRBV30 and TRBJ1-5; no definite D call. Per germline, CDR1 GTSNPN and CDR2 SVGIG (reference sequence). The V end was cut by 0 bases, the J end by 5 bases, with 5 bases between. The CDR3 is 12 amino acids. The CDR3 spells CAWSVGHQPQHF. As DNA, the CDR3 is TGTGCCTGGAGTGTAGGACATCAGCCCCAGCATTTT.

Many counts were recorded for this clone. The V and J genes are TRBV5-1 and TRBJ1-3, with D possibly matching TRBD1 (6 bases). CDR3 length: 16 amino acids. The V and J ends lost 6 bases and 2 bases respectively, with 18 bases between them. Looked up from germline, CDR1 is SGHRS and CDR2 is YFSETQ. CDR3 DNA: TGCGCCAGCACCCCGGGGGGCACGGGTACTGGAAACACCATATATTTT. It codes for CASTPGGTGTGNTIYF.

This clone was recorded at least ten times. This chain uses TRBV14 with TRBJ2-1; maybe TRBD1 (7 bases). V lost 4 bases and J lost 9, with 19 bases in between. The CDR3 extends over 15 amino acids. Germline V gene data show CDR1 as SGHDN and CDR2 as FVKESK. The CDR3: CASSPYSDRRGEQFF. In nucleotides, the CDR3 is TGTGCCAGCAGCCCCTACTCGGACAGGAGGGGTGAGCAGTTCTTC.

As concerns this clone: A read error may produce the germline difference seen at one junction end. This chain's CDR3 is CASSLAQGATYGYIF. The DNA for the CDR3 is TGCGCCAGCAGTTTGGCCCAGGGCGCAACCTATGGCTACATCTTC. The genes are TRBV5-1 and TRBJ1-2, with TRBD1 as a possible D gene (5 bases). Looked up from germline, CDR1 is SGHRS and CDR2 is YFSETQ. There are 15 residues in the CDR3. Complete variable domain (other parts from reference TRBV5-1 and TRBJ1-2): KAGVTQTPRYLIKTRGQQVTLSCSPISGHRSVSWYQQTPGQGLQFLFEYFSETQRNKGNFPGRFSGRQFSNSRSEMNVSTLELGDSALYLCASSLAQGATYGYIFGSGTRLTVV.

This clone was detected ten times or more. The genes are TRBV6-1 and TRBJ1-1, with unresolved D. This CDR3 is built from 14 residues. Trimming took off 6 bases at V and 3 bases at J, with 14 bases between the two ends. Looked up from germline, CDR1 is MNHNS and CDR2 is SASEGT. The CDR3 DNA sequence: TGTGCCAGCAGGCCGGGCCTTAGGTACACTGAAGCTTTCTTT. Its protein is CASRPGLRYTEAFF.

This clone has ten or more counts. V gene TRBV30 combines with J gene TRBJ1-1, with a possible D match to TRBD1 (5 bases). V was pared by 8 bases and J by 0 bases, with 16 bases between. CDR3 length: 14 amino acids. Germline assignment: CDR1 GTSNPN and CDR2 SVGIG (reference sequence). Written as DNA, the CDR3 is TGTGCCGTTAGGGCAGGGATCATGAACACTGAAGCTTTCTTT. Translating gives CAVRAGIMNTEAFF.

The table lists this clone with many counts. The chain recombines TRBV30 with TRBJ1-2, with D possibly matching TRBD1 (5 bases). The germline V and J ends were trimmed by 3 bases and 1 base, with 9 bases remaining between them. CDR1 GTSNPN and CDR2 SVGIG come from the germline V gene (reference sequence). The CDR3 contains 13 residues. CDR3 nucleotides: TGTGCCTGGAGAACAGGACGTAACTATGGCTACACCTTC. Translation gives CAWRTGRNYGYTF.

This clone was recorded at least ten times. This sample also contains other DNA sequences that code for the same CDR3. The chain links TRBV7-6 to TRBJ2-1; the D gene is possibly TRBD2 (5 bases). Trimming left V 1 base short and J 3 bases short, with 13 bases between. This CDR3 is 16 amino acids long. Germline V gene sequence: CDR1 SGHVS, CDR2 FNYEAQ. In DNA form, the CDR3 reads TGTGCCAGCAGCTTAGAGTTCGGGGATTACTACAATGAGCAGTTCTTC. Translating gives CASSLEFGDYYNEQFF.

As regards this clone: A read error is possible here, since a much larger clone lies one base away. At the DNA level, this CDR3 is encoded by other sequences in the same sample as well. The J gene is TRBJ2-7, the V gene TRBV24-1, with D tentatively TRBD2 (5 bases). This CDR3 contains 13 residues. The V end lost 6 bases, the J end lost 2 bases, and 10 bases lay between the germline ends. The V gene's germline CDR1 is KGHDR and CDR2 SFDVKD. The CDR3: CATSRGPTYEQYF. CDR3 DNA sequence: TGTGCCACCAGTCGAGGGCCTACCTACGAGCAGTACTTC.

This clone was seen many times. For the CDR3, the DNA is TGTGCCACCCGGACTAGCGGGAGGGGGGAGCTGTTTTTT. It codes for CATRTSGRGELFF. This chain uses TRBV19 with TRBJ2-2; 14 nucleotides agree with TRBD2. The V and J ends lost 10 bases and 8 bases, in that order; junction bases with no gene match: 3. This CDR3 has 13 residues. CDR1 is LNHDA, CDR2 SQIVND, per germline (reference sequence).

A few counts support this clone. A clone one base away is much larger, so this may be a read error. J is TRBJ2-1 and V is TRBV29-1; a possible D gene is TRBD2 (5 bases). Germline lookup yields CDR1 SQVTM and CDR2 ANQGSEA. The V and J ends lost 7 bases and 8 bases respectively, with 12 bases between them. This CDR3 is 11 amino acids long. CDR3 region: CSADRGDEQFF. The CDR3 nucleotides are TGCAGCGCCGATCGGGGAGATGAGCAGTTCTTC.

At least ten counts were recorded for this clone. The chain recombines TRBV19 with TRBJ1-6; D gene uncertain. The CDR3 sequence is 13 residues long. The germline V and J ends were trimmed by 4 bases and 5 bases, with 6 bases remaining between them. Per the germline V gene, CDR1 is LNHDA and CDR2 is SQIVND (reference sequence). This CDR3 reads CASSRLDNSPLHF. Here the CDR3 DNA reads TGTGCCAGTAGTAGACTAGATAATTCACCCCTCCACTTT. The complete variable domain, with remaining parts taken from reference TRBV19 and TRBJ1-6, reads DGGITQSPKYLFRKEGQNVTLSCEQNLNHDAMYWYRQDPGQGLRLIYYSQIVNDFQKGDIAEGYSVSREKKESFPLTVTSAQKNPTAFYLCASSRLDNSPLHFGNGTRLTVT.

This clone was seen at least ten times. This rearrangement joins TRBV11-3 to TRBJ1-2; tentatively, D is TRBD1 (5 bases). Between the trimmed V and J ends, which lost 1 base and 6 bases, there was a span of 9 bases. Germline CDR1 is SGHNT and CDR2 is YENEEA. The CDR3 is 13 amino acids. The CDR3 reads CASSLGPGDGYTF. Here the CDR3 DNA reads TGTGCCAGCAGCTTAGGGCCGGGGGATGGCTACACCTTC.

In its sample, this clone was seen many times. V gene TRBV5-6 combines with J gene TRBJ2-7; 8 nucleotides match TRBD2. Germline V lookup: CDR1 SGHDT, CDR2 YYEEEE. Losses at the gene ends were 6 bases for V and 1 base for J; bases not matched to a gene: 9. The CDR3 length is 15 residues. The CDR3 DNA reads TGTGCCAGCACCGGGAATAGCGGGGATTCCTACGAGCAGTACTTC. Translating gives CASTGNSGDSYEQYF.